A single TCR beta chain is shown here with its context. Its target is not known. The data originate from a study of cytomegalovirus exposure and HLA in healthy donors. The CDR3 is made up of 15 amino acids. The V and J ends lost 0 bases and 5 bases respectively, with 11 bases between them. Per germline, CDR1 LGHNA and CDR2 YNFKEQ. Overall study findings and caveats: An analysis was carried out later, and it reportedly showed fewer N-insertions in an Asian-associated ancestry cluster than the approximately 670-donor mean. A further, later analysis showed that HLA-associated TCR beta chains (compared with equally common others) were more clonally expanded. Beyond CMV serostatus, there was no information to go on about immune exposure.

PCR amplification relied on 60 Vbeta primers (plus 13 Jbeta primers). Sequencing was performed with immunoSEQ multiplex PCR; in TCRdb, only in-frame clones are kept and a portion is missing. This repertoire shows roughly 120,000 clones, approximately 68% found once; its top ten account for roughly 1.6%. Sequencing used PBMCs. This receptor was taken from a man aged 25-40 years in good health and CMV-seropositive. The genes are TRBV4-2 and TRBJ2-1, with unresolved D. The CDR3 loop is CASSQEAPPNNEQFF. CDR3 DNA sequence: TGTGCCAGCAGCCAAGAAGCCCCTCCGAACAATGAGCAGTTCTTC.